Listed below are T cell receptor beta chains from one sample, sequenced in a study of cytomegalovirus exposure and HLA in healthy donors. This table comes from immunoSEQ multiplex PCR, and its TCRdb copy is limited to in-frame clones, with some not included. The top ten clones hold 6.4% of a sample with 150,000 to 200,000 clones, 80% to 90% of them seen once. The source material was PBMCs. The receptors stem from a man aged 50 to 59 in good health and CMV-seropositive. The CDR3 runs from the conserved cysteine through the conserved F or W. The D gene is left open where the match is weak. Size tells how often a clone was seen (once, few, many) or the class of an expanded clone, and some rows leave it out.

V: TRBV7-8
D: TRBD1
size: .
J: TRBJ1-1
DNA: TGTGCCAGCAGCCGCGGACAGGGATTCACTGAAGCTTTCTTT
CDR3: CASSRGQGFTEAFF

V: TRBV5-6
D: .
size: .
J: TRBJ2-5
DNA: TGTGCCAGCAGCTTGGGCGGGCGTCCAGGGGATGGAGAGACCCAGTACTTC
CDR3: CASSLGGRPGDGETQYF

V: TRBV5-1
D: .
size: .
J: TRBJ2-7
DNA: TGCGCCAGCAGCATCTCAGGTTTTAGTTACGAGCAGTACTTC
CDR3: CASSISGFSYEQYF

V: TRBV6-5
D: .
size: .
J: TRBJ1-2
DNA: TGTGCCAGCAGGACCGGGATCTATGGCTACACCTTC
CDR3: CASRTGIYGYTF

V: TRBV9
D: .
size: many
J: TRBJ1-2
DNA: TGTGCCAGCAGCGGAAGGACCCGGGAGGGCTACACCTTC
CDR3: CASSGRTREGYTF

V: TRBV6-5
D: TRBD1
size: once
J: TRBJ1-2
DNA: TGTGCCACCTACGAGGGGGCTCTCTATGGCTACACCTTC
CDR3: CATYEGALYGYTF

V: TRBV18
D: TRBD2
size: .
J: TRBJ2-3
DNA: TGTGCCAGCTCACCTAATCAGCGGGAGGGCCGAACGAATACGCAGTATTTT
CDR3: CASSPNQREGRTNTQYF

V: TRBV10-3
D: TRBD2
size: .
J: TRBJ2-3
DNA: TGTGCCATCAGTGAGTCGACTAGCGGGGGGCTCACAGATACGCAGTATTTT
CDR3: CAISESTSGGLTDTQYF

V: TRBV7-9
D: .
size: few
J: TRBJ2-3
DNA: TGTGCCAGCAGCCCTTTCTCCGGTACAGATACGCAGTATTTT
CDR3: CASSPFSGTDTQYF

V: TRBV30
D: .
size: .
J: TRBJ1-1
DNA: TGTGCCTGTACGGGGGGGCTCGGCACTGAAGCTTTCTTT
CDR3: CACTGGLGTEAFF

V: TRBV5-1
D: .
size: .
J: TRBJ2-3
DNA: TGCGCCAGCAGCTCTAGCACAGATACGCAGTATTTT
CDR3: CASSSSTDTQYF

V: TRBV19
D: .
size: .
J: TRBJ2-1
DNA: TGTGCCAGTAGTATGGGGGCACCCGGTGAGCAGTTCTTC
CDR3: CASSMGAPGEQFF

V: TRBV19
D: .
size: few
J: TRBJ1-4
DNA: TGTGCCAGTAGTCTCCCGGGACACCTCCCAACTAATGAAAAACTGTTTTTT
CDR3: CASSLPGHLPTNEKLFF

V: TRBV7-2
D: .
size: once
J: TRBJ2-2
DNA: TGTGCCAGCAGCCAATACTCCGGGGAGCTGTTTTTT
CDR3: CASSQYSGELFF

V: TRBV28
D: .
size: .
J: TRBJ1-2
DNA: TGTGCCAGCAGCTCCCTGTTAGCACCCAACTATGGCTACACCTTC
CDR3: CASSSLLAPNYGYTF

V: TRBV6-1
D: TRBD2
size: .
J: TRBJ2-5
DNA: TGTGCCAGCAGTGTGGGACTAGCGGAAGAGACCCAGTACTTC
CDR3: CASSVGLAEETQYF

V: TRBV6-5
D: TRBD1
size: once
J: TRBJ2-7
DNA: TGTGCCAGCAGTTACTCGGCAGGGGGCTACGAGCAGTACTTC
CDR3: CASSYSAGGYEQYF

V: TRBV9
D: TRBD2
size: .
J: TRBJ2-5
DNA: TGTGCCAGCAGTGAGGGTAGCGGGGGGGCCGGTGAGACCCAGTACTTC
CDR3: CASSEGSGGAGETQYF

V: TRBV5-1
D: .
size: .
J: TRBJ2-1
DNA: TGCGCCAGCAGCCCCCCGGGGGGCGTCTACAATGAGCAGTTCTTC
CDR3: CASSPPGGVYNEQFF

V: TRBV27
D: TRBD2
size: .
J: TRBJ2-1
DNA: TGTGCCAGCAGTTTGACTAGCGGGCTCTACAATGAGCAGTTCTTC
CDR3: CASSLTSGLYNEQFF

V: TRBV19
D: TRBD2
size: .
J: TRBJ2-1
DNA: TGTGCCAGTAGCAATAGCGGGAGCTCCTACAATGAGCAGTTCTTC
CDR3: CASSNSGSSYNEQFF

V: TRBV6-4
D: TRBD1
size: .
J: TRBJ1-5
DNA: TGTGCCAGCAATTCCCGGGACAGGCTACTCGCGGGCAATCAGCCCCAGCATTTT
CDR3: CASNSRDRLLAGNQPQHF

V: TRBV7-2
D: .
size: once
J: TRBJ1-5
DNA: TGTGCCAGCAGCTTATCCCACAGTGCTAATCAGCCCCAGCATTTT
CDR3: CASSLSHSANQPQHF

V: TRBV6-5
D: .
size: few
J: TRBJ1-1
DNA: TGTGCCAGCAGTCTCGGAGGGGTCGGGACTGAAGCTTTCTTT
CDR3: CASSLGGVGTEAFF

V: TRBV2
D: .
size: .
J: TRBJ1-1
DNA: TGTGCCAGCGGTGCAGGCCCTGAAGCTTTCTTT
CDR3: CASGAGPEAFF

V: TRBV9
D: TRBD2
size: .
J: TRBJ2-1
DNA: TGTGCCAGCAGCGCCCGGACTAGCGGTCCTCGGTATGAGCAGTTCTTC
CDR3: CASSARTSGPRYEQFF

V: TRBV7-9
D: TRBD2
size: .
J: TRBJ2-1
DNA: TGTGCCAGCAGCTTTTTACTAGCGGGGGGAAGGAATGAGCAGTTCTTC
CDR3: CASSFLLAGGRNEQFF

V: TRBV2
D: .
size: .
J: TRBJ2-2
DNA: TGTGCCACCGACGGGGGACAGACCAGACCGAACACCGGGGAGCTGTTTTTT
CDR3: CATDGGQTRPNTGELFF

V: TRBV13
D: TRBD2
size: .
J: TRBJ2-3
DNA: TGTGCCAGCAGCTTAGTAGCGGGGGAGGATACGCAGTATTTT
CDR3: CASSLVAGEDTQYF

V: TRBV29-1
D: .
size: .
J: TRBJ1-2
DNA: TGCAGCGCCCGGGGCGGGAGAGGGATGGGGGGCTACACCTTC
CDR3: CSARGGRGMGGYTF

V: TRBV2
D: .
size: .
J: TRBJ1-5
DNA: TGTGCCAGCAGGGAGGGGATAACGAACAATCAGCCCCAGCATTTT
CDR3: CASREGITNNQPQHF

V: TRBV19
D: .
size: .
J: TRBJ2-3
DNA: TGTGCCAGTAGTATAGGGCAGATTTCCACAGATACGCAGTATTTT
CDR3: CASSIGQISTDTQYF

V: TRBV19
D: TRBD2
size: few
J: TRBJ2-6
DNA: TGTGCCACCGGGACTAGCGGGACTCCAGGGGCCAACGTCCTGACTTTC
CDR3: CATGTSGTPGANVLTF

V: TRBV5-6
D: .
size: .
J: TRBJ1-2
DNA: TGTGCCAGCAGCTTGGAGTCAGTCCTTTTCTATGGCTACACCTTC
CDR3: CASSLESVLFYGYTF

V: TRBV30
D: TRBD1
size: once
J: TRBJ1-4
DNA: TGTGCCTGGAGTGTTCTGAGGACAGGTAGAGGTGAAAAACTGTTTTTT
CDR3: CAWSVLRTGRGEKLFF

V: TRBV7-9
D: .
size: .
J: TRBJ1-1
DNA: TGTGCCAGCAGCTTAGGGCAGGGCCTTATTGCCACTGAAGCTTTCTTT
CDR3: CASSLGQGLIATEAFF

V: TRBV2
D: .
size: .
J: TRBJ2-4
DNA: TGTGCCAGCACCCAAACTAGGTCAGCCAAAAACATTCAGTACTTC
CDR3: CASTQTRSAKNIQYF

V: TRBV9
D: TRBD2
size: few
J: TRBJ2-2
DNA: TGTGCCAGCAGCTCCGGGACTAGCGAGTACACCGGGGAGCTGTTTTTT
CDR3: CASSSGTSEYTGELFF

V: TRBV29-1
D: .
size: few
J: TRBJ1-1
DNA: TGCAGCGTTGTGGGGGGGCAAGCTTTCTTT
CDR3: CSVVGGQAFF